These 19 T cell receptor beta chains originate from one sample sequenced in a study of T cells in Graves' hyperthyroidism and ophthalmopathy. Researchers took RNA transcripts and amplified the TCR beta CDR3 regions from them. The TCR CDR3 was amplified in a first-round RT-PCR using the HTBI primer set. Via MiXCR, TCRdb re-called the multiplex PCR reads, giving one row per CDR3 protein. This table holds fewer than 350,000 distinct CDR3 sequences, around 20% found once. Sequencing was carried out using blood. The source is a woman in her forties or fifties with Graves' hyperthyroidism.

V and J are TRBV29-1 and TRBJ1-2; D not resolved. This CDR3 contains 12 residues. Trimming pared 4 bases from V and 2 bases from J, leaving 8 bases between. Germline CDR1 SQVTM, CDR2 ANQGSEA. CDR3 region: CSVVLANYGYTF. The CDR3 DNA follows: TGCAGCGTTGTATTGGCGAACTATGGCTACACCTTC.

This clonotype was detected a few times. V and J are TRBV19 and TRBJ2-1, with a possible D match to TRBD2 (7 bases). The CDR3 consists of 15 residues. V shed 3 bases and J shed 3 bases, with 12 bases lying between them. Germline V gives CDR1 LNHDA, CDR2 SQIVND (reference sequence). The CDR3 region is CASSIWRGLYNEQFF. In nucleotides, the CDR3 is TGTGCCAGTAGTATCTGGCGGGGGCTCTACAATGAGCAGTTCTTC.

The V call is TRBV24-1, the J call TRBJ2-2; perhaps D is TRBD1 or TRBD2 (6 bases each). The germline V gene encodes CDR1 KGHDR and CDR2 SFDVKD. This CDR3 comprises 16 residues. V was shortened by 3 bases and J by 5 bases, with 15 bases between the two germline ends. The CDR3 bases are TGTGCCACCAGTGATGCGGGACACCGAGTAACCGGGGAGCTGTTTTTT. It yields the protein CATSDAGHRVTGELFF.

The chain recombines TRBV20-1 with TRBJ2-1, with TRBD2 matching 10 bases. Trimming cost V 3 bases and J 4 bases; bases outside gene matches: 12. The length of the CDR3 is 17 residues. Germline V gene lookup returns CDR1 DFQATT and CDR2 SNEGSKA (reference sequence). CDR3 DNA: TGCAGTGCTAGGGGGGGACTAGCGACTCTCCTTTACAATGAGCAGTTCTTC. Protein sequence: CSARGGLATLLYNEQFF.

This clonotype was seen ten or more times. This chain links TRBV5-6 with TRBJ2-3; no definite D call. Germline CDR1 reads SGHDT; CDR2 reads YYEEEE. Trimming cost V 0 bases and J 2 bases, with 7 bases left between them. CDR3 length equals 14 residues. The CDR3 reads CASSLVLPTDTQYF. DNA of the CDR3: TGTGCCAGCAGCTTGGTACTACCCACAGATACGCAGTATTTT. The full variable domain, with the rest looked up from reference TRBV5-6 and TRBJ2-3, is DAGVTQSPTHLIKTRGQQVTLRCSPKSGHDTVSWYQQALGQGPQFIFQYYEEEERQRGNFPDRFSGHQFPNYSSELNVNALLLGDSALYLCASSLVLPTDTQYFGPGTRLTVL.

This clonotype was detected ten times or more. The chain uses TRBV10-3 and TRBJ1-1; no clear D gene. The CDR3 is made up of 11 amino acids. V dropped 6 bases and J dropped 6 bases, with 8 bases sitting between them. The germline V gene has CDR1 ENHRY and CDR2 SYGVKD. CDR3 in DNA: TGTGCCATCAGCCACGGGGCTGAAGCTTTCTTT. Encoded protein: CAISHGAEAFF.

The rearrangement links TRBV6-1 to TRBJ2-5, with a possible D match to TRBD2 (7 bases). This CDR3 spans 13 amino acids. Deletions cut 11 bases from V and 2 bases from J, with 15 bases between. Germline V lookup: CDR1 MNHNS, CDR2 SASEGT. CDR3 sequence (DNA): TGTGCCTGCCGGAGGGGGGGACAAGAGACCCAGTACTTC. Translated, it gives CACRRGGQETQYF.

This clonotype was counted between two and nine times. The chain combines TRBV27 with TRBJ1-1; 7 nucleotides match TRBD1. The V and J ends lost 3 bases and 4 bases, in that order; junction bases with no gene match: 5. The germline V gene has CDR1 MNHEY and CDR2 SMNVEV (reference sequence). This CDR3 has 14 residues. The DNA of the CDR3 is TGTGCCAGCAGTTTTGGCAGGGGGGGCACTGAAGCTTTCTTT. It specifies CASSFGRGGTEAFF.

J is TRBJ2-1 and V is TRBV4-2, with 9 bases matching TRBD2. The CDR3 runs 15 residues. The V gene end was trimmed by 0 bases and the J gene end by 7 bases; junction bases not matched to a gene: 4. Germline V gives CDR1 LGHNA, CDR2 YNFKEQ. CDR3 sequence reads: CASSQEGTSRNEQFF. CDR3 bases: TGTGCCAGCAGCCAAGAAGGGACTAGCCGGAATGAGCAGTTCTTC.

This clonotype was detected many times. The genes are TRBV29-1 and TRBJ2-1; D uncertain. The CDR3 consists of 16 residues. The germline V and J ends were trimmed by 4 bases and 3 bases, with 19 bases remaining between them. The V gene's germline CDR1 is SQVTM and CDR2 ANQGSEA. As DNA, the CDR3 is TGCAGCGTTGGAGGTATCGATGGGCAGGTCTACAATGAGCAGTTCTTC. Protein sequence: CSVGGIDGQVYNEQFF.

In this sample, this clonotype turned up many times. V and J are TRBV28 and TRBJ1-1; D gene ambiguous. This CDR3 contains 14 residues. Trimming stripped 3 bases from V and 0 bases from J, with 8 bases between. Germline CDR1 reads MDHEN; CDR2 reads SYDVKM. CDR3 in DNA: TGTGCCAGCAGTTTCCCCGTCGTGAACACTGAAGCTTTCTTT. It is translated as CASSFPVVNTEAFF.

At least ten counts were recorded for this clonotype. The chain recombines TRBV18 with TRBJ1-5; 7 bases match TRBD1. V dropped 6 bases and J dropped 1; count of bases not matched to a gene: 3. CDR3 length: 14 amino acids. CDR1 KGHSH and CDR2 LQKENI come from the germline V gene. CDR3 protein: CASSRDRSNQPQHF. CDR3 DNA: TGTGCCAGCTCTCGGGACAGAAGCAATCAGCCCCAGCATTTT.

There are a few counts of this clonotype. The rearrangement joins TRBV5-1 to TRBJ2-5; 9 nucleotides align to TRBD1. This CDR3 is built from 14 residues. Germline CDR1 reads SGHRS; CDR2 reads YFSETQ. With 3 bases clipped from V and 5 bases from J, the junction kept 5 bases outside the gene matches. CDR3 loop: CASSSLTGGETQYF. The CDR3 DNA is TGCGCCAGCAGCTCCCTGACAGGGGGGGAGACCCAGTACTTC. Drawing the rest from reference TRBV5-1 and TRBJ2-5, the complete variable domain is KAGVTQTPRYLIKTRGQQVTLSCSPISGHRSVSWYQQTPGQGLQFLFEYFSETQRNKGNFPGRFSGRQFSNSRSEMNVSTLELGDSALYLCASSSLTGGETQYFGPGTRLLVL.

The gene calls are TRBV25-1 and TRBJ1-2, with 7 positions matching TRBD1. The V and J ends lost 3 bases and 8 bases, in that order; junction bases with no gene match: 6. Germline assignment: CDR1 MGHDK and CDR2 SYGVNS. The CDR3 has 13 amino acids. The CDR3 reads CASSDILGGGYTF. The DNA of the CDR3 is TGTGCCAGCAGTGATATCTTAGGGGGCGGCTACACCTTC.

This clonotype was counted ten times or more. The genes are TRBV5-1 and TRBJ1-4; D remains unclear. CDR3 length: 15 residues. Trimming took 1 base from V and 5 from J, leaving 12 bases between them. Germline V gives CDR1 SGHRS, CDR2 YFSETQ. The CDR3 spells CASSLLADPNEKLFF. Written as DNA, the CDR3 is TGCGCCAGCAGCTTGTTAGCCGATCCCAATGAAAAACTGTTTTTT. The full variable domain, in which reference TRBV5-1 and TRBJ1-4 provide the parts outside the CDR3, is KAGVTQTPRYLIKTRGQQVTLSCSPISGHRSVSWYQQTPGQGLQFLFEYFSETQRNKGNFPGRFSGRQFSNSRSEMNVSTLELGDSALYLCASSLLADPNEKLFFGSGTQLSVL.

This clonotype has a count of ten or more. The rearrangement joins TRBV7-3 to TRBJ1-1, with a weak D call TRBD1 (6 bases). The CDR3 covers 15 residues. Trimming stripped 0 bases from V and 4 bases from J, with 12 bases between. Germline V lookup: CDR1 SGHTA, CDR2 FQGTGA. CDR3 region: CASSLTPDSLTEAFF. DNA of the CDR3: TGTGCCAGCAGCTTAACCCCGGACAGCCTCACTGAAGCTTTCTTT.

This clonotype was seen at least ten times. This chain joins TRBV2 and TRBJ1-3; TRBD1 aligns across 7 bases. Germline V gene lookup returns CDR1 SNHLY and CDR2 FYNNEI. The CDR3 is made up of 16 amino acids. Trimming removed 4 bases from V and 4 bases from J; junction bases left unmatched: 10. CDR3 coding DNA: TGTGCCAGCAGTGGCACCTTCCCGGGACAGGGAAACACCATATATTTT. This codes for CASSGTFPGQGNTIYF.

This chain links TRBV20-1 with TRBJ2-7, with 7 bases matching TRBD1. Germline CDR1 is DFQATT and CDR2 is SNEGSKA (reference sequence). J lost 3 bases, V lost 5 bases, and 7 bases had no gene match. CDR3 size: 13 residues. The CDR3 spells CSAYNRDSYEQYF. CDR3 nucleotides: TGCAGTGCTTACAACCGGGACAGCTACGAGCAGTACTTC.

This clonotype showed up just a few times. The V gene is TRBV5-1, the J gene TRBJ2-2, with unresolved D. From germline, CDR1 is SGHRS and CDR2 YFSETQ. Trimming pared 3 bases from V and 2 bases from J, leaving 11 bases between. The length of the CDR3 is 15 residues. The CDR3 DNA follows: TGCGCCAGCAGCTCCACAGATTTTAACACCGGGGAGCTGTTTTTT. This translates into CASSSTDFNTGELFF.